A selection of T cell receptor beta chains follows, all from one sample in a study of control samples from healthy donors and cancer patients. Sequencing used immunoSEQ multiplex PCR; TCRdb keeps in-frame clones, though not all of them. Of roughly 23,000 clones in the sample, approximately 83% were seen once. Sequenced sample: PBMCs. The receptors were sampled from a man in his 60s with head and neck cancer. Both conserved end residues are part of each CDR3. D genes are given only for firm matches. Size is stated for part of the rows, as once, few or many counts, or as a class when the clone is expanded.

d_gene	v_gene	abundance	j_gene	CDR3nt	CDR3aa
TRBD2	TRBV7-2	NA	TRBJ2-3	TGTGCCAGCAGCTCTCCTTCTAGCGGGGGGTATAGCACAGATACGCAGTATTTT	CASSSPSSGGYSTDTQYF
TRBD1	TRBV27	NA	TRBJ2-2	TGTGCCAGCAGTTTCTCCCCCCCCAGGGGGATGGGGACCGGGGAGCTGTTTTTT	CASSFSPPRGMGTGELFF
NA	TRBV21-1	NA	TRBJ2-7	TGTGCCAGCAGCAAAGCGCTGGTGACAGGGGTCTACTACGAGCAGTACTTC	CASSKALVTGVYYEQYF
TRBD1	TRBV11-3	NA	TRBJ2-1	TGTGCCAGCAGCTTAGAGGGACAGGGGATCAATGAGCAGTTCTTC	CASSLEGQGINEQFF
TRBD1	TRBV19	NA	TRBJ1-1	TGTGCCAGTAGTGTCCTCAGGTCCGTGACAGGGGCGGCCACTGAAGCTTTCTTT	CASSVLRSVTGAATEAFF
NA	TRBV27	NA	TRBJ2-7	TGTGCCAGCAGTTTGGGGGGGCCCTTTAGGGAGCAGTACTTC	CASSLGGPFREQYF
NA	TRBV7-2	NA	TRBJ2-7	TGTGCCAGCAGCTTAGTTGGGGGGAGGCACTACGAGCAGTACTTC	CASSLVGGRHYEQYF
NA	TRBV11-3	NA	TRBJ2-3	TGTGCCAGCAGCCTAGAATGGACTAGCACAGATACGCAGTATTTT	CASSLEWTSTDTQYF
NA	TRBV30	NA	TRBJ2-7	TGTGCCTGGGGAGGACACTCCCAGTTGGGCGAGCAGTACTTC	CAWGGHSQLGEQYF
TRBD2	TRBV5-6	NA	TRBJ2-5	TGTGCCAGCAGCACGAGTCTAGCGGGGGACCAAGAGACCCAGTACTTC	CASSTSLAGDQETQYF
NA	TRBV2	NA	TRBJ1-1	TGTGCCAGCAGTTTTGGGGGACAAGGGGCTGAAGCTTTCTTT	CASSFGGQGAEAFF
NA	TRBV2	few	TRBJ2-3	TGTGCCAGCAGTCCCCTAGGTACAGATACGCAGTATTTT	CASSPLGTDTQYF
NA	TRBV5-1	large	TRBJ2-3	TGCGCCAGCAGCTTGGGACGCGCCTCTAGCACAGATACGCAGTATTTT	CASSLGRASSTDTQYF
TRBD2	TRBV9	NA	TRBJ2-2	TGTGCCAGCAGCTTCCGACTAGCGGGGGGGGCCGGGGAGCTGTTTTTT	CASSFRLAGGAGELFF
TRBD2	TRBV27	NA	TRBJ2-4	TGTGCCAGCAGTGCAGCGGGAGATATAGCCAAAAACATTCAGTACTTC	CASSAAGDIAKNIQYF
NA	TRBV30	NA	TRBJ1-2	TGTGCCTGGAGTGCATCCGGGACCTCCTTCAGGTATGGCTACACCTTC	CAWSASGTSFRYGYTF
TRBD2	TRBV7-9	NA	TRBJ2-1	TGTGCCAGCAGCCCCCGACTAGCCCCCTACAATGAGCAGTTCTTC	CASSPRLAPYNEQFF
NA	TRBV11-2	NA	TRBJ2-4	TGTGCCAGCAGCCCACCCCCCGACAGCAAAAACATTCAGTACTTC	CASSPPPDSKNIQYF
NA	TRBV27	NA	TRBJ2-7	TGTGCCAGCAGTTTACGGGGGAACTACGAGCAGTACTTC	CASSLRGNYEQYF
NA	TRBV29-1	once	TRBJ2-2	TGCAGCGGCCCCGTCCCTCCGAACACCGGGGAGCTGTTTTTT	CSGPVPPNTGELFF
NA	TRBV6-5	NA	TRBJ2-5	TGTGCCAGCAGCCCCCCCCCGGGGGAGACCCAGTACTTC	CASSPPPGETQYF
NA	TRBV2	NA	TRBJ2-7	TGTGCCAGCAGTGAACCCCCCGCGGGGCAGTACTTC	CASSEPPAGQYF
TRBD2	TRBV5-1	NA	TRBJ2-1	TGCGCCAGCAGCTTGTTTCCGGGACTAGCGGGAGAGCCTAACTTGGGGAATGAGCAGTTCTTC	CASSLFPGLAGEPNLGNEQFF
NA	TRBV7-2	NA	TRBJ1-1	TGTGCCAGCAGCTTAGCTCCCCCCCGGGGTGGCACTGAAGCTTTCTTT	CASSLAPPRGGTEAFF
TRBD2	TRBV19	NA	TRBJ2-1	TGTGCCAGTAGTATAGAACGACTAGCGGGAGTCGCAGATGAGCAGTTCTTC	CASSIERLAGVADEQFF
NA	TRBV18	NA	TRBJ2-1	TGTGCCAGCTCAGTGGCACTAGCAGGCTACAATGAGCAGTTCTTC	CASSVALAGYNEQFF
TRBD1	TRBV5-1	NA	TRBJ2-7	TGCGCCAGCAGCCTACGAGGGACAGGTTGGGAGCAGTACTTC	CASSLRGTGWEQYF
NA	TRBV6-5	NA	TRBJ1-2	TGTGCCAGAATAACAGCTAACTATGGCTACACCTTC	CARITANYGYTF
NA	TRBV10-3	NA	TRBJ2-1	TGTGCCATCAGTGTACAATCCTACAATGAGCAGTTCTTC	CAISVQSYNEQFF
TRBD2	TRBV2	NA	TRBJ2-1	TGTGCCAGCAGTCCAGGACTAGCCCACAATGAGCAGTTCTTC	CASSPGLAHNEQFF
NA	TRBV2	once	TRBJ2-5	TGTGCCAGCAGTGGGAGCGTTGAGAGGGGTTCTGGGACCCAGTACTTC	CASSGSVERGSGTQYF
TRBD1	TRBV6-1	NA	TRBJ2-4	TGTGCCAGCAGTGAATACTCAGGGGGTACGTCGGCCAAAAACATTCAGTACTTC	CASSEYSGGTSAKNIQYF
TRBD1	TRBV28	NA	TRBJ1-1	TGTGCCAGCAGTTCCCCCGGGACAGTGAACACTGAAGCTTTCTTT	CASSSPGTVNTEAFF
NA	TRBV7-2	NA	TRBJ1-1	TGTGCCAGCAGCTTAGGGGGCCAGCGCACTGAAGCTTTCTTT	CASSLGGQRTEAFF
TRBD1	TRBV6-6	NA	TRBJ2-2	TGTGCCAGCAGTTACCCCGGGACAGGGGACACCGGGGAGCTGTTTTTT	CASSYPGTGDTGELFF
NA	TRBV4-3	few	TRBJ1-5	TGCGCCAGCAGCCAAGAGGTCAGGGTCGGCAATCAGCCCCAGCATTTT	CASSQEVRVGNQPQHF
TRBD2	TRBV5-4	medium-sized	TRBJ2-1	TGTGCCAGCAGCCTGCCTTCTAGCGGGGGGTACAATGAGCAGTTCTTC	CASSLPSSGGYNEQFF
NA	TRBV19	NA	TRBJ1-1	TGTGCCAGTACACAGAACACTGAAGCTTTCTTT	CASTQNTEAFF
NA	TRBV19	NA	TRBJ1-5	TGTGCCAGTAGTATATCCAGGCTCAGCAATCAGCCCCAGCATTTT	CASSISRLSNQPQHF
NA	TRBV5-1	NA	TRBJ1-6	TGCGCCAGCAGCTTGGGTCCGGGGGAAAATTCACCCCTCCACTTT	CASSLGPGENSPLHF
NA	TRBV12-3/TRBV12-4	NA	TRBJ2-3	TGTGCCAGCAGGATCGCCACAGATACGCAGTATTTT	CASRIATDTQYF
NA	TRBV7-8	NA	TRBJ2-3	TGTGCCAGCAGCTCAGCCACAGGACGCACAGATACGCAGTATTTT	CASSSATGRTDTQYF
NA	TRBV2	NA	TRBJ1-1	TGTGCCAGCAGACACGACAAAAAAGGGACTGAAGCTTTCTTT	CASRHDKKGTEAFF
TRBD1	TRBV6-2/TRBV6-3	NA	TRBJ2-7	TGTGCCAGCAGTTACTCTCGGGACAGGGGGATCTACGAGCAGTACTTC	CASSYSRDRGIYEQYF
NA	TRBV27	once	TRBJ2-2	TGTGCCAGCGGTCCGGTGTCGATGCTTGGAACCGGGGAGCTGTTTTTT	CASGPVSMLGTGELFF
NA	TRBV27	NA	TRBJ2-3	TGTGCCAGCAGTTTCCGGGGCGACACAGATACGCAGTATTTT	CASSFRGDTDTQYF
NA	TRBV3-1/TRBV3-2	NA	TRBJ2-7	TGTGCCAGCAGCCCATCCCTACCCTACGAGCAGTACTTC	CASSPSLPYEQYF
TRBD1	TRBV7-9	NA	TRBJ2-7	TGTGCCAGCAGCACAACCGGGACAGCGGTTATCTACGAGCAGTACTTC	CASSTTGTAVIYEQYF
NA	TRBV12-3/TRBV12-4	NA	TRBJ1-1	TGTGCCAGCAGTTGGTCGGGCCCGGCTGAAGCTTTCTTT	CASSWSGPAEAFF
NA	TRBV15	NA	TRBJ1-2	TGTGCCACCAGCAGACAGGGAGGAATACGGAGCTATGGCTACACCTTC	CATSRQGGIRSYGYTF
NA	TRBV28	NA	TRBJ1-2	TGTGCCAGCAGTCGGTGGAACTATGGCTACACCTTC	CASSRWNYGYTF
NA	TRBV11-1	few	TRBJ1-1	TGTGCCAGCAGCTTACTCACAGGGTCGAACACTGAAGCTTTCTTT	CASSLLTGSNTEAFF
NA	TRBV4-1	NA	TRBJ2-1	TGCGCCAGCAGCCAAGTTGAGAGCTCCTACAATGAGCAGTTCTTC	CASSQVESSYNEQFF
NA	TRBV11-2	NA	TRBJ1-4	TGTGCCAGCAGCTTTGGGGGGTCCCGAAATGAAAAACTGTTTTTT	CASSFGGSRNEKLFF
TRBD1	TRBV7-2	NA	TRBJ2-1	TGTGCCAGCAGCCCCCTGGGGACAGCCCGCGATGAGCAGTTCTTC	CASSPLGTARDEQFF
NA	TRBV7-2	NA	TRBJ1-5	TGTGCCAGCAGCTTAAGGGGGAATCAGCCCCAGCATTTT	CASSLRGNQPQHF